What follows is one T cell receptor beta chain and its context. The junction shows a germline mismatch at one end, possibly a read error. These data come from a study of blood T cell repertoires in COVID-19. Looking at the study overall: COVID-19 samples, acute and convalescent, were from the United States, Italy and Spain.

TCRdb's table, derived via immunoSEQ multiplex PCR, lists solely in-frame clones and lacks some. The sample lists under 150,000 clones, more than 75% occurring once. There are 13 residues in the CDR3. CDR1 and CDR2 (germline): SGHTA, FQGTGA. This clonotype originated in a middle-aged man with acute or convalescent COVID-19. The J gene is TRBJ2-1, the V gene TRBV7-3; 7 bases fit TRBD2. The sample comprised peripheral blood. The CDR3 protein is CASSLTSAEQQFF. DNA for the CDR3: TGTGCCAGCAGCCTAACTAGCGCCGAGCAGCAGTTCTTC.